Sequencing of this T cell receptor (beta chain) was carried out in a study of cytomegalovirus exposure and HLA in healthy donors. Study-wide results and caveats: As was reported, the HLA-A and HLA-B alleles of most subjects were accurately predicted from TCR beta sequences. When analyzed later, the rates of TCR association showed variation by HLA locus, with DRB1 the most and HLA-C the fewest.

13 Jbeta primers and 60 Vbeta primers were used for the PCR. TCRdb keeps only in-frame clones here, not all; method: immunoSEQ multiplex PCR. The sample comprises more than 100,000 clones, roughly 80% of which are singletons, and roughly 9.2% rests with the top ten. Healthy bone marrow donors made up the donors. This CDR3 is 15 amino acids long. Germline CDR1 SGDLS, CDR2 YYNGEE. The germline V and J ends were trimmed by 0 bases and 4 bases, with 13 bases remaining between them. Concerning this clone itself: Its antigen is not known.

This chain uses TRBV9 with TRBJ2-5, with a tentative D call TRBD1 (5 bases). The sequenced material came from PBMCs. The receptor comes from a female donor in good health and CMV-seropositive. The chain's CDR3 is CASSVVAGLAETQYF. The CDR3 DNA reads TGTGCCAGCAGCGTAGTGGCAGGGCTTGCAGAGACCCAGTACTTC.